The T cell receptor beta chain described here comes from a study of T-cell memory formation after mild COVID-19. CDR1 and CDR2 (germline): LGHNA, YNFKEQ. V gave up 1 base and J gave up 5 bases, with 12 bases separating them. This CDR3 comprises 14 residues. TCRdb passed the 5' RACE reads through MiXCR, listing each CDR3 protein once. The sample has approximately 300,000 distinct CDR3 sequences, about a sixth seen once. Sequences were obtained from PBMCs or a T cell subset sorted from them (not recorded which). This TCR was sampled from a man between 18 and 35 years old who had mild COVID-19 (a few samples of this study predate the infection). Cell type and time point are not known. The V gene is TRBV4-2, the J gene TRBJ2-7; possible D gene TRBD1, 5 bases. The CDR3 region has the DNA TGTGCCAGCAGCCAAGGTGACAGTAGCCACGAGCAGTACTTC. This gives the protein CASSQGDSSHEQYF.